This T cell receptor (beta chain) was retrieved from a study of cytomegalovirus exposure and HLA in healthy donors (dated by TCRdb to the late 2010s). Regarding the complete study: According to an earlier analysis of a few hundred of the donors, 150 million to 200 million T cells yielded roughly 110 million unique TCR beta sequences and 250 to 350 Gb of sequence data. Roughly 5 DR-DQ haplotypes were handled as single units for association and clustering, since linkage in the cohort was strong. Donor age, sex, ethnicity and CMV serostatus were collected together with the repertoire data. The study aimed to test whether signatures of past pathogen exposure could be identified by cataloging public T cell receptors. The study profiled the T cell repertoires of under 850 subjects by immunosequencing and related them to cytomegalovirus serostatus. A later genetic analysis used genome-wide SNP genotypes for about 65% of the 666 donors, treating that subset as a discovery cohort. Every repertoire in the discovery cohort had been generated on one and the same sequencing platform. To predict cytomegalovirus infection status, the study brought together high-throughput TCR immunosequencing, statistical association of individual TCRs with disease status, and machine learning. Across 398 genotyped donors of the cohort, an average of approximately 200,000 unique TCR beta nucleotide sequences per donor were sequenced, and 15% to 20% of those sequences were non-productive. To study patterns of TCR occurrence, a later analysis re-analyzed previously published TCR beta repertoires from around 700 donors and added high-resolution HLA genotyping. The genetic ancestry cluster associated with self-reported Caucasian donors included around four fifths of the approximately 430 genotyped donors. Rather than using new phenotypic data, the later analysis identified candidate immune exposures from TCR beta sequences and from how often those sequences occurred across donors. The number of donors typed differed by locus, with roughly 629-640 for A, B, C, DRB1 and DQB1, around 500 for DQA1, 606 for DPA1, and around 450 for DPB1. Both class I and class II loci were covered by HLA typing, at four-digit resolution. Roughly 300 gigabases of sequencing data and tens of millions of unique TCR sequences were included in an early release covering about 620 HLA-typed donors. Besides the first cohort of 550 to 750 subjects, a separate validation cohort made up of 120 different subjects was used. An earlier analysis of 500 to 750 of the donors applied high-throughput TCR beta sequencing to assess whether each TCR beta V gene segment acted as functional or pseudogenic.

This clone was seen only once. What antigen it recognizes has not been identified. There are no base qualities to consult, and no much larger clone falls within one base. The full study reports these points: A later analysis found that TCR association rates varied across HLA loci, with DRB1 alleles showing the most associated TCRs and HLA-C alleles the fewest. The study gave a list of 150 to 200 TCR beta chains associated with cytomegalovirus. A cluster of highly shared sequence variants was judged likely to be a technical artifact of the sequencing pipeline. The classifier was reported to diagnose cytomegalovirus status with high specificity and sensitivity in both the original and validation cohorts. An association between a missense DCLRE1C variant and V-gene and J-gene trimming of TCR beta chains was found in a later genetic analysis and replicated in an independent cohort. A further reported finding was that TCR beta sequences accurately predicted the HLA-A and HLA-B alleles for most subjects in the first cohort. In a later analysis, several top co-occurrence clusters were reported to appear linked to parvovirus B19, influenza, CMV and Epstein-Barr virus. The cohort was sequenced for TCR beta chains only, and without alpha or paired-chain data the features that could be detected were limited. According to a later genetic analysis, donors in an Asian-associated ancestry cluster had fewer N-insertions in productive TCRs than the roughly 670-donor mean. In vitro tests confirmed that a few of the cytomegalovirus-associated TCR beta chains recognize cytomegalovirus antigens. Across donors, most TCR sequences were observed very rarely, whereas some public TCRs were present in many individuals. The only immune exposure information available for the cohort was CMV serostatus. Some IMGT-functional V segments, including TRBV6-2 and TRBV6-3, could not be distinguished by the 87-base-pair reads and were therefore excluded. Most CMV-associated TCR beta chains appeared to be HLA-restricted in a later analysis, and the HLA associations seemed to be driven largely by CMV exposure. Because counts were too low, 15 or so rarely observed V segments, including chromosome 9 orphons, were excluded from the earlier analysis of roughly 580 of the donors. Broadly in line with IMGT annotations, most TCR beta V segments showed up in productive rearrangements about 87% or about 30% of the time in an earlier analysis of a few hundred of the donors. In a later analysis, HLA-associated TCR beta chains showed more clonal expansion and lower generation probabilities than non-associated chains that were equally common. The authors suggested that the approach could potentially be generalized to other disease states and immunological phenotypes. Roughly uniform sequencing depth across donors was assumed in presence/absence analyses, although this assumption may not hold. Strong co-occurrence of HLA alleles, especially DR and DQ, made assigning TCR associations to individual alleles difficult. Linkage disequilibrium might explain the correlated functional status among segregating V segments, but an unknown experimental factor could not be ruled out. In a later analysis, some 17,000 TCR beta sequences were associated with specific HLA alleles at a false discovery rate of 0.05. Because HLA typing was missing for some donors at each locus, association tests included only the typed subset.

The cohort comprised some 730 healthy bone marrow donors. At the time of sampling, every cohort member was nominally healthy, though immune exposures that went unrecorded were likely present. The donor tested CMV seropositive, placing the donor among the roughly 300 seropositive members of the cohort. Each donor provided a peripheral blood sample, and peripheral blood mononuclear cells were used for TCR beta sequencing. The Qiagen DNeasy Blood Extraction Kit was used to extract genomic DNA from the blood cell samples. The library relied on the immunoSEQ multiplex PCR assay. For the multiplex PCR, a mixture combining 60 forward primers for TCR Vbeta segments and 13 reverse primers for TCR Jbeta segments was used. A multiplex PCR assay on genomic DNA amplified the CDR3 region of rearranged TCR beta genes. The amplified TCR beta libraries were sequenced on the Illumina HiSeq System as 87-base-pair reads. The study's processing was this. A later analysis tallied around 82 million unique TCR beta chains across the 650 to 750 repertoires, and some 10 million of those chains were shared by two or more donors. A nearest-neighbor algorithm error-corrected the raw reads and collapsed the reads into unique sequences, merging closely related sequences to remove PCR and sequencing errors. To assign V, D and J gene segments, CDR3 sequences were aligned to IMGT reference sequences. For a sequence to be retained, at least a six-nucleotide match to both a V gene segment and a J gene segment was required. Rearrangements were called productive when the CDR3 lacked stop codons and stayed in frame with V and J; all others were non-productive. Following IMGT convention, CDR3 was defined as the stretch from the second conserved V-encoded cysteine to the conserved J-encoded phenylalanine. The earlier analysis of about 590 of the donors excluded sequences that lacked an unambiguous match to a single V gene segment. In an earlier analysis of several hundred of the donors, a V segment was called functional when productive rearrangements were above 56.7%, and segregating when the standard deviation between donors exceeded 5%. A statistical classification framework was built to diagnose cytomegalovirus status from the catalog of TCR beta chain sequences. In a later analysis, TCR nucleotide sequences were compared against IMGT/GENE-DB human TR gene sequences so that V and J genes could be assigned. A later analysis assigned CDR3 sequences and most-parsimonious VDJ recombination scenarios with the TCRdist pipeline. In a later analysis, every TCR beta chain was defined by the combination of its CDR3 amino acid sequence and its V-gene family, and reads without a unique V-gene family were dropped. As a way to deal with suspected cross-contamination and a sequencing artifact, a later analysis dropped over 550 nucleotide sequences that were highly shared and had low generation probability. In a later analysis, a clonal expansion index was calculated for each public chain from normalized within-repertoire ranks of inferred template counts. In a later analysis, generation probabilities were computed using a VDJ recombination model fitted to out-of-frame rearrangements, and the results were checked against IGoR. In a later analysis, TCR-TCR, TCR-HLA and TCR-CMV co-occurrence was scored with hypergeometric tests, and a repertoire-size bias correction was applied to TCR pairs. A later analysis estimated false discovery rates by permuting HLA or CMV assignments 20 times. In a later analysis, co-occurring TCRs were grouped with DBSCAN, and TCRdist sequence similarity was added when clustering was performed within HLA-allele-positive subsets. Repertoires with fewer than 30,000 or more than 120,000 public chains, plus five repertoires with anomalous nucleotide sharing, were excluded from co-occurrence clustering. TCRdb mirrors the immuneACCESS table, restricted to in-frame sequences. Some clones are absent from its copies; in checked studies, under half trace to an unresolved V gene, and the reason for the others is unknown. V, J and clone size were drawn from that table, and D and trimming were deduced from the DNA. A total of nearly 200,000 clones appear in this sample, around 79% of them only once. Jointly, the top ten make up around 0.38% of the sample.

At the junction V is shortened by 10 bases and J by 7 bases; bases outside the gene matches: 6. As encoded in the germline V gene, CDR1 is ENHRY while CDR2 is SYGVKD. From the cysteine up to the phenylalanine, the CDR3 has a length of 12 residues. Only the CDR3 region is kept as DNA, spanning 36 bases read in frame from base 1. The clonotype comes from a male donor in good health and CMV-seropositive. The sequencing input was PBMCs. In this chain, TRBV10-3 is recombined with TRBJ1-4, with TRBD1 identical over 7 junction bases. The nucleotide sequence reads as follows: TGTGCCACCCGACAGGGTGGTGAAAAACTGTTTTTT. It codes for CATRQGGEKLFF.